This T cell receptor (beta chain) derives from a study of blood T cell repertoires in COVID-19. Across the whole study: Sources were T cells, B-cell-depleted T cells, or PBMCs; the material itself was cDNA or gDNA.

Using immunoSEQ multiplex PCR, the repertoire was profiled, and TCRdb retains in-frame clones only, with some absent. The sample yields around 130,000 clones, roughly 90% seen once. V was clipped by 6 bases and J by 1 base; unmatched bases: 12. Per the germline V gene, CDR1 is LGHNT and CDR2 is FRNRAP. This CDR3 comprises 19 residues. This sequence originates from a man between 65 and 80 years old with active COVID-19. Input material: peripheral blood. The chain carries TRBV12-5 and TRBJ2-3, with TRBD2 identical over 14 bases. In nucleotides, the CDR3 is TGTGCTAGTGGGGGGGCTGGGACTAGCGGGAGAAGGCGCACAGATACGCAGTATTTT. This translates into CASGGAGTSGRRRTDTQYF. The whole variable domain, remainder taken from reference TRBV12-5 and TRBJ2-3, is DARVTQTPRHKVTEMGQEVTMRCQPILGHNTVFWYRQTMMQGLELLAYFRNRAPLDDSGMPKDRFSAEMPDATLATLKIQPSEPRDSAVYFCASGGAGTSGRRRTDTQYFGPGTRLTVL.